The 27 T cell receptor beta chains below come from one sample, sequenced in a study of neurological immune-mediated disorders. TCRdb reprocessed the 5' RACE reads with MiXCR, giving one entry per CDR3 protein. The top ten clones hold about 1.7% of a sample with 75,000 to 90,000 distinct CDR3 sequences, 10% of them seen once. Sequencing was done on a sample of PBMCs. These receptors originate from a man aged 40-55 years in good health.

The chain carries TRBV6-1 and TRBJ2-7; a weak D match, TRBD2 (6 bases). The germline V gene has CDR1 MNHNS and CDR2 SASEGT. This CDR3 is built from 15 residues. Trimming pared 5 bases from V and 1 base from J, leaving 15 bases between. The CDR3 loop is CASSPGRTDSYEQYF. The CDR3 DNA reads as TGTGCCAGCAGTCCAGGGAGGACGGATTCCTACGAGCAGTACTTC.

This clonotype has more than one count but fewer than ten. This rearrangement joins TRBV5-4 to TRBJ1-2; the D gene is possibly TRBD1 (5 bases). Looked up from germline, CDR1 is SGHNT and CDR2 is YYREEE (reference sequence). The ends were cut back, 0 bases at V and 8 bases at J, with 17 bases in the middle. The CDR3 consists of 15 residues. DNA of the CDR3: TGTGCCAGCAGCTTGGCCGTCGACAGTAAAAGGGGCTACACCTTC. It specifies CASSLAVDSKRGYTF.

Ten or more counts support this clonotype. The chain uses TRBV5-1 and TRBJ2-5; 8 bases are shared with TRBD1. Germline assignment: CDR1 SGHRS and CDR2 YFSETQ. The V and J ends lost 0 bases and 3 bases, in that order; junction bases with no gene match: 7. The CDR3 covers 16 residues. For the CDR3, the DNA is TGCGCCAGCAGCTTGGGCTCCAGGGGGCGGGAAGAGACCCAGTACTTC. Translated, it gives CASSLGSRGREETQYF.

V usage is TRBV5-1 and J usage is TRBJ2-1, with D possibly matching TRBD1 (7 bases). The ends were cut back, 5 bases at V and 2 bases at J, with 11 bases in the middle. This CDR3 is 14 amino acids long. The germline gives CDR1 SGHRS, CDR2 YFSETQ. The CDR3 DNA reads TGCGCCAGCAGTTGCGGGACAGCCTACAATGAGCAGTTCTTC. It encodes CASSCGTAYNEQFF. Looking up the rest from reference TRBV5-1 and TRBJ2-1 gives the full variable domain: KAGVTQTPRYLIKTRGQQVTLSCSPISGHRSVSWYQQTPGQGLQFLFEYFSETQRNKGNFPGRFSGRQFSNSRSEMNVSTLELGDSALYLCASSCGTAYNEQFFGPGTRLTVL.

The V call is TRBV5-1, the J call TRBJ1-4; no definite D call. The CDR3 sequence is 14 residues long. V was trimmed by 4 bases and J by 8 bases, leaving 15 bases between them. The germline V gene has CDR1 SGHRS and CDR2 YFSETQ. The CDR3 bases are TGCGCCAGCAGCCGGGAGGGATATGTCGAAAAACTGTTTTTT. Translating it yields CASSREGYVEKLFF.

This clonotype has at least ten counts. This chain connects TRBV5-6 to TRBJ2-1; TRBD2 might be the D (5 bases). The CDR3 is made up of 13 amino acids. The V gene lost 1 base and the J gene lost 8 bases, with 10 bases spanning the gap. CDR1 is SGHDT, CDR2 YYEEEE, per germline. The CDR3 DNA is TGTGCCAGCAGCTTGCGGGGTGGGTATGAGCAGTTCTTC. Translating gives CASSLRGGYEQFF. Variable domain in full (rest from reference TRBV5-6 and TRBJ2-1): DAGVTQSPTHLIKTRGQQVTLRCSPKSGHDTVSWYQQALGQGPQFIFQYYEEEERQRGNFPDRFSGHQFPNYSSELNVNALLLGDSALYLCASSLRGGYEQFFGPGTRLTVL.

There are many counts of this clonotype. V and J are TRBV29-1 and TRBJ2-3; weak D call: TRBD1 (5 bases). The V gene lost 4 bases and the J gene lost 5 bases, with 16 bases spanning the gap. The CDR3 has 14 residues. Germline assignment: CDR1 SQVTM and CDR2 ANQGSEA. This chain's CDR3 is CSVVIGAPRDTQYF. In nucleotides, the CDR3 is TGCAGCGTTGTAATAGGGGCCCCAAGAGATACGCAGTATTTT.

The gene calls are TRBV9 and TRBJ2-5; 8 positions agree with TRBD1. The V gene's germline CDR1 is SGDLS and CDR2 YYNGEE. The CDR3 sequence is 15 residues long. Unmatched junction bases numbered 8, after V lost 3 bases and J lost 4 bases. The chain's CDR3 is CASSAQGARLETQYF. CDR3 coding DNA: TGTGCCAGCAGCGCTCAGGGGGCGCGTCTAGAGACCCAGTACTTC. The whole variable domain, remainder taken from reference TRBV9 and TRBJ2-5, is DSGVTQTPKHLITATGQRVTLRCSPRSGDLSVYWYQQSLDQGLQFLIQYYNGEERAKGNILERFSAQQFPDLHSELNLSSLELGDSALYFCASSAQGARLETQYFGPGTRLLVL.

This clonotype was observed at least ten times. The rearrangement links TRBV29-1 to TRBJ1-5; D is unclear. The CDR3 runs 13 residues. CDR1 and CDR2 (germline): SQVTM, ANQGSEA. V dropped 5 bases and J dropped 3 bases, with 11 bases sitting between them. The CDR3 loop reads CSVSIGSNQPQHF. The CDR3 bases are TGCAGCGTTAGTATAGGGTCCAATCAGCCCCAGCATTTT.

This clonotype was seen many times. The V gene is TRBV3-1, the J gene TRBJ2-2, with 9 bases fitting TRBD1. J lost 7 bases, V lost 4 bases, and 10 bases had no gene match. The CDR3 is 16 amino acids. Germline V CDR1 and CDR2: LGHDT, YNNKEL (reference sequence). CDR3 coding DNA: TGTGCCAGCAGCCTCACAGGGGGCAAGGGTGACGGGGAGCTGTTTTTT. Translation: CASSLTGGKGDGELFF.

This clonotype was counted many times. This chain joins TRBV12-3 or TRBV12-4 and TRBJ2-5, with a tentative D call TRBD2 (6 bases). The CDR3 runs 15 residues. With 3 bases removed from V and 0 bases from J, the gap between germline ends came to 11 bases. The CDR3, as DNA: TGTGCCAGCAGTTTCGCGGGATCCTACCAAGAGACCCAGTACTTC. It encodes CASSFAGSYQETQYF.

This clonotype was observed at least ten times. The V gene is TRBV6-1, the J gene TRBJ2-1; TRBD2 aligns across 8 bases. The CDR3 sequence is 15 residues long. V trimming: 7 bases; J trimming: 3 bases; junction bases outside the gene matches: 8. Germline CDR1 reads MNHNS; CDR2 reads SASEGT. The CDR3 here is CASTQIAGSYNEQFF. CDR3 nucleotides: TGTGCCAGCACCCAGATAGCGGGGAGCTACAATGAGCAGTTCTTC.

This clonotype was found many times. The rearrangement links TRBV18 to TRBJ2-1; 8 bases fit TRBD1. This CDR3 is built from 15 residues. Germline CDR1 is KGHSH and CDR2 is LQKENI. The ends lost 6 bases at V and 9 bases at J; junction bases unmatched: 13. The CDR3 nucleotides read TGTGCCAGCTCGGCGTTCCAGGGGGCAGCAACTGAGCAGTTCTTC. It translates to CASSAFQGAATEQFF.

This clonotype was detected ten times or more. The rearrangement uses TRBV6-6 and TRBJ1-4; possible D gene TRBD1, 6 bases. The CDR3 sequence is 14 residues long. The V end was cut by 5 bases, the J end by 5 bases, with 12 bases between. The germline CDR1 and CDR2 sequences are MNHNY and SVGAGI (reference sequence). The CDR3 here is CASSADRPNEKLFF. The CDR3 coding sequence is TGTGCCAGCAGTGCGGACAGACCAAATGAAAAACTGTTTTTT.

This clonotype was detected many times. The chain recombines TRBV12-3 or TRBV12-4 with TRBJ2-1, with 8 nucleotides matching TRBD2. CDR3 size: 13 residues. V shed 6 bases, J shed 5 bases, and the junction held 3 bases outside the gene matches. CDR3 nucleotides: TGTGCCAGCAGCCGGGAGGGCCACAATGAGCAGTTCTTC. Amino acid sequence: CASSREGHNEQFF.

This clonotype has a count of ten or more. CDR3 sequence reads: CASSYRGTGELFF. The CDR3 bases are TGTGCCAGCAGTTACAGGGGAACCGGGGAGCTGTTTTTT. This chain joins TRBV6-1 and TRBJ2-2, with 7 bases lining up with TRBD1. Germline-derived CDR1 and CDR2 are MNHNS and SASEGT. CDR3 length: 13 amino acids. V shed 5 bases, J shed 5 bases, and the junction held 2 bases outside the gene matches.

This clonotype occurred many times. V gene TRBV12-3 or TRBV12-4 combines with J gene TRBJ2-2, with D possibly being TRBD1 (6 bases). Trimming removed 9 bases at V and 6 bases at J, with 8 bases between. The CDR3 sequence is 11 residues long. CDR3 protein: CASKGAGELFF. DNA of the CDR3: TGTGCCAGTAAGGGGGCCGGGGAGCTGTTTTTT.

This clonotype was recorded at least ten times. This chain links TRBV2 with TRBJ2-3; 11 bases align to TRBD1. The CDR3 loop spans 17 amino acids. Germline trimming cut 0 bases from V and 5 bases from J; bases unmatched to any gene: 7. Germline V gene sequence: CDR1 SNHLY, CDR2 FYNNEI. Here the CDR3 reads CASSEARTGGAGDTQYF. CDR3 coding DNA: TGTGCCAGCAGTGAAGCGCGGACAGGGGGCGCGGGAGATACGCAGTATTTT. The variable domain in full, completed from reference TRBV2 and TRBJ2-3, reads EPEVTQTPSHQVTQMGQEVILRCVPISNHLYFYWYRQILGQKVEFLVSFYNNEISEKSEIFDDQFSVERPDGSNFTLKIRSTKLEDSAMYFCASSEARTGGAGDTQYFGPGTRLTVL.

This clonotype was seen at least ten times. The rearrangement uses TRBV28 and TRBJ1-5; 11 bases fit TRBD1. CDR3 length: 15 amino acids. V trimming: 4 bases; J trimming: 5 bases; junction bases outside the gene matches: 4. Per germline, CDR1 MDHEN and CDR2 SYDVKM. In DNA form, the CDR3 reads TGTGCCAGCAGTTCCCGGACAGGGGGCTATCAGCCCCAGCATTTT. Protein product: CASSSRTGGYQPQHF.

This clonotype was seen many times. The chain recombines TRBV6-6 with TRBJ1-2; tentative D call: TRBD1 (5 bases). This CDR3 has 17 amino acids. The germline V gene encodes CDR1 MNHNY and CDR2 SVGAGI (reference sequence). V was clipped by 0 bases and J by 2 bases, with 16 bases between them. DNA of the CDR3: TGTGCCAGCAGTTACTCGTCGAGGGGACGGCAGAACTATGGCTACACCTTC. Protein: CASSYSSRGRQNYGYTF.

This clonotype was recorded many times. The V gene is TRBV5-4, the J gene TRBJ2-1; TRBD2 matches at 9 bases. The CDR3 covers 14 residues. Germline V gives CDR1 SGHNT, CDR2 YYREEE (reference sequence). The junction had 9 bases not matched to a gene; V was cut back by 7 bases and J by 7 bases. CDR3 nucleotides: TGTGCCAGCCTCATGCGGGGGGGCCTTAATGAGCAGTTCTTC. This gives the protein CASLMRGGLNEQFF.

This clonotype was detected many times. The chain has TRBV11-2 and TRBJ2-5; D is uncertain. CDR1 and CDR2 from the germline V gene are SGHAT and FQNNGV. Trimming took off 2 bases at V and 5 bases at J, with 12 bases between the two ends. CDR3 length: 14 amino acids. CDR3 DNA: TGTGCCAGCAGCTTAAATCAGCCGTGGGAGACCCAGTACTTC. Translating gives CASSLNQPWETQYF.

In this sample, this clonotype turned up many times. V and J are TRBV5-1 and TRBJ1-6; 9 positions agree with TRBD1. V shed 4 bases and J 4 bases; nucleotides not matched to a gene: 3. Germline CDR1 and CDR2: SGHRS and YFSETQ. The CDR3 runs 15 residues. The CDR3 reads CASSIGQGYNSPLHF. The CDR3 nucleotides are TGCGCCAGCAGCATAGGACAGGGGTATAATTCACCCCTCCACTTT. Variable domain in full (rest from reference TRBV5-1 and TRBJ1-6): KAGVTQTPRYLIKTRGQQVTLSCSPISGHRSVSWYQQTPGQGLQFLFEYFSETQRNKGNFPGRFSGRQFSNSRSEMNVSTLELGDSALYLCASSIGQGYNSPLHFGNGTRLTVT.

A few counts support this clonotype. This chain joins TRBV14 and TRBJ2-1; tentative D call: TRBD1 (6 bases). Trimming took 2 bases from V and 6 from J, leaving 8 bases between them. The germline gives CDR1 SGHDN, CDR2 FVKESK. This CDR3 contains 13 residues. CDR3 nucleotides: TGTGCCAGCAGCCAATGGGGGCCCAATGAGCAGTTCTTC. It encodes CASSQWGPNEQFF.

This clonotype appeared many times. The chain uses TRBV5-1 and TRBJ2-7; 7 bases line up with TRBD1. Germline values: CDR1 SGHRS, CDR2 YFSETQ. V was pared by 4 bases and J by 0 bases, with 7 bases of the junction left unmatched. This CDR3 contains 15 residues. The CDR3 DNA follows: TGCGCCAGCAGCCTGAACCGGGACAGCTCCTACGAGCAGTACTTC. This codes for CASSLNRDSSYEQYF.

This clonotype was seen many times. CDR3 amino acids: CASSRDRRNYGYTF. As DNA, the CDR3 is TGCGCCAGCAGTCGGGACAGGCGCAACTATGGCTACACCTTC. The rearrangement links TRBV5-1 to TRBJ1-2, with 8 bases identical to TRBD1. Germline V gene sequence: CDR1 SGHRS, CDR2 YFSETQ. V lost 5 bases to trimming and J lost 2 bases; unmatched junction nucleotides: 5. The CDR3 is made up of 14 amino acids.

In this sample, this clonotype turned up many times. The genes are TRBV15 and TRBJ1-4; TRBD1 matches 8 bases. Germline V gene data show CDR1 as LNHNV and CDR2 as YYDKDF (reference sequence). The CDR3 is 16 residues long. The V segment lost 2 bases and the J segment 4 bases; nucleotides outside the gene matches: 6. CDR3 sequence (DNA): TGTGCCACCAGCAGACATACGACAGGGGTTAATGAAAAACTGTTTTTT. Translating gives CATSRHTTGVNEKLFF. Complete variable domain (other parts from reference TRBV15 and TRBJ1-4): DAMVIQNPRYQVTQFGKPVTLSCSQTLNHNVMYWYQQKSSQAPKLLFHYYDKDFNNEADTPDNFQSRRPNTSFCFLDIRSPGLGDTAMYLCATSRHTTGVNEKLFFGSGTQLSVL.